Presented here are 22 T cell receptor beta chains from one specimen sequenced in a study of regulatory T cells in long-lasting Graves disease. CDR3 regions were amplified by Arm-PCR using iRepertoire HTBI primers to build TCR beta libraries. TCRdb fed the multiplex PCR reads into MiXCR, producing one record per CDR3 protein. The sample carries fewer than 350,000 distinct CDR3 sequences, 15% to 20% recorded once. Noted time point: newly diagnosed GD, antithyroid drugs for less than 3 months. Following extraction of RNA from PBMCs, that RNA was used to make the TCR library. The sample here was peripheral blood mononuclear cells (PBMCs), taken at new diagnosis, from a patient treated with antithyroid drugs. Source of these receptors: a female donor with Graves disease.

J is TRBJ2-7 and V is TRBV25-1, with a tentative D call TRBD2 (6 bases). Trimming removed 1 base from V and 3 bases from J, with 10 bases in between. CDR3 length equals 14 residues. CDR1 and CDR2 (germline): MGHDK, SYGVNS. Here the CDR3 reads CASSESRRDYEQYF. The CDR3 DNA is TGTGCCAGCAGTGAATCTAGGCGGGACTACGAGCAGTACTTC.

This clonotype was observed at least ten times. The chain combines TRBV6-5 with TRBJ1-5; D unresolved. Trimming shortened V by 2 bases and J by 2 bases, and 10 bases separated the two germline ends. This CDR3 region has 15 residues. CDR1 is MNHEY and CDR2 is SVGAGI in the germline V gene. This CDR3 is CASSYTELGNQPQHF. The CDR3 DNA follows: TGTGCCAGCAGTTACACGGAGCTGGGCAATCAGCCCCAGCATTTT.

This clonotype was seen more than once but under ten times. CDR3 sequence: CAISAFSGIVSYEQYF. The DNA of the CDR3 is TGTGCCATCAGTGCCTTTAGCGGGATAGTCTCCTACGAGCAGTACTTC. The genes are TRBV10-3 and TRBJ2-7, with 8 positions matching TRBD2. Trimming cost V 4 bases and J 0 bases; bases outside gene matches: 8. In germline, CDR1 is ENHRY, CDR2 SYGVKD. CDR3 length: 16 amino acids.

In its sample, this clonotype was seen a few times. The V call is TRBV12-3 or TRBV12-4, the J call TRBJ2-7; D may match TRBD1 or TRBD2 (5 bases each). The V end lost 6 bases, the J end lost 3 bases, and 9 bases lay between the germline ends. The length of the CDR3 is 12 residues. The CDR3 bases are TGTGCCAGCAGGGGACGGCTCTACGAGCAGTACTTC. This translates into CASRGRLYEQYF.

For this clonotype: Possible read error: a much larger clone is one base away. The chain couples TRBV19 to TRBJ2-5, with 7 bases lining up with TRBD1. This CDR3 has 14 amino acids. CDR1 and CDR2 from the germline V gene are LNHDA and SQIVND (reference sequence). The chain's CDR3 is CVSSSHRGAETQYF. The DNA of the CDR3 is TGTGTCAGTAGTTCTCACAGGGGCGCAGAGACCCAGTACTTC. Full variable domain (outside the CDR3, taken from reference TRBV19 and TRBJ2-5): DGGITQSPKYLFRKEGQNVTLSCEQNLNHDAMYWYRQDPGQGLRLIYYSQIVNDFQKGDIAEGYSVSREKKESFPLTVTSAQKNPTAFYLCVSSSHRGAETQYFGPGTRLLVL.

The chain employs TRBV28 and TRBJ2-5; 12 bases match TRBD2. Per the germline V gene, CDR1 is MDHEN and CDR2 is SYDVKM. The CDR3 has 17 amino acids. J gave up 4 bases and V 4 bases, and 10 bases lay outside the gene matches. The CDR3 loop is CASSYSTSGSVRETQYF. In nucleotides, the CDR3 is TGTGCCAGCAGTTACTCGACTAGCGGGAGTGTAAGAGAGACCCAGTACTTC. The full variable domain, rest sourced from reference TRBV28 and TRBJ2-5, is DVKVTQSSRYLVKRTGEKVFLECVQDMDHENMFWYRQDPGLGLRLIYFSYDVKMKEKGDIPEGYSVSREKKERFSLILESASTNQTSMYLCASSYSTSGSVRETQYFGPGTRLLVL.

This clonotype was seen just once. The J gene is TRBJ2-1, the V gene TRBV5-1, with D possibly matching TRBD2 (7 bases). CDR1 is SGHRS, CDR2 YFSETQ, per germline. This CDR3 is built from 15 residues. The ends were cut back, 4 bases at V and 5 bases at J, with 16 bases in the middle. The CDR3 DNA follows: TGCGCCAGCAGCCCGGGGGGCCTAGGGAACAATGAGCAGTTCTTC. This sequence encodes CASSPGGLGNNEQFF.

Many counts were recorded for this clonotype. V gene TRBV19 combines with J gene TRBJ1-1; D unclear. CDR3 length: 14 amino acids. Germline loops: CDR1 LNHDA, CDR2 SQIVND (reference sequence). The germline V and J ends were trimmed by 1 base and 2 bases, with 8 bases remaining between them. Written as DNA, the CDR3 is TGTGCCAGTAGTATAGGCAGACTCAACACTGAAGCTTTCTTT. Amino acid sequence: CASSIGRLNTEAFF.

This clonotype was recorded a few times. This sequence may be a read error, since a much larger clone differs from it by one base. In DNA form, the CDR3 reads TGTGCCAGCAATAACAGGCGGAACACCGGGGAGCTGCTTTTT. This translates into CASNNRRNTGELLF. The V call is TRBV6-2 or TRBV6-3, the J call TRBJ2-2; TRBD1 or TRBD2 may be the D gene (5 bases each). This CDR3 is built from 14 residues. Germline values: CDR1 MNHEY, CDR2 SVGEGT.

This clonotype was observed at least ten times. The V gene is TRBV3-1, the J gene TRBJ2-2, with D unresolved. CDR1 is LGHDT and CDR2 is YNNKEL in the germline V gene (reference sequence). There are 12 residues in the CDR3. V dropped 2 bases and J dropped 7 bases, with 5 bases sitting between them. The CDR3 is CASSQFNGELFF. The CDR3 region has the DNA TGTGCCAGCAGCCAATTCAACGGGGAGCTGTTTTTT. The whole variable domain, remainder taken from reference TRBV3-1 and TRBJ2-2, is DTAVSQTPKYLVTQMGNDKSIKCEQNLGHDTMYWYKQDSKKFLKIMFSYNNKELIINETVPNRFSPKSPDKAHLNLHINSLELGDSAVYFCASSQFNGELFFGEGSRLTVL.

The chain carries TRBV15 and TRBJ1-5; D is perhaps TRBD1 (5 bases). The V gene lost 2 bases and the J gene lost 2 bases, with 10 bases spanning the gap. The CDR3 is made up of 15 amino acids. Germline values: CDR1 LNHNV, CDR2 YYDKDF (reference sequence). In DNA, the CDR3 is TGTGCCACCAGCAGAACCCGGGGCGGCAATCAGCCCCAGCATTTT. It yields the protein CATSRTRGGNQPQHF.

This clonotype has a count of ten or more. CDR3: CASSPSSGVNTEAFF. DNA for the CDR3: TGTGCCAGCTCACCATCCTCCGGGGTGAACACTGAAGCTTTCTTT. The chain links TRBV18 to TRBJ1-1, with D unclear. From germline, CDR1 is KGHSH and CDR2 LQKENI. V gave up 2 bases and J gave up 0 bases, with 10 bases separating them. This CDR3 is built from 15 residues.

CDR3 sequence reads: CASSVEAPPLDYTQYF. The CDR3, as DNA: TGTGCCAGCAGCGTAGAGGCCCCCCCGCTCGATTATACGCAGTATTTT. This chain connects TRBV9 to TRBJ2-3; no definite D call. V was cut by 0 bases and J by 7 bases, with 18 bases left in between. CDR3 length: 16 amino acids. Germline lookup yields CDR1 SGDLS and CDR2 YYNGEE.

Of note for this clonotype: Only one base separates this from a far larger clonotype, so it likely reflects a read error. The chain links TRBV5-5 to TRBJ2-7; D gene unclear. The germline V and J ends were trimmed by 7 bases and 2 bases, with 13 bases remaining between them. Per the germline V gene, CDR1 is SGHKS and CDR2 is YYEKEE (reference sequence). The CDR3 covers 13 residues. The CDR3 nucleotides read TGTGCCAGCTCACCACACATGACCTACGAGCAGTACTTC. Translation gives CASSPHMTYEQYF.

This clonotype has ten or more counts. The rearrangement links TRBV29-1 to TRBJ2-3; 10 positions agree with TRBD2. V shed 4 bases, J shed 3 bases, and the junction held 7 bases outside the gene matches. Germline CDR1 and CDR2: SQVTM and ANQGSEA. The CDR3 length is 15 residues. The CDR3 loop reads CSVVLTTSGTDTQYF. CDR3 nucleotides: TGCAGCGTTGTTTTAACGACTAGCGGGACAGATACGCAGTATTTT.

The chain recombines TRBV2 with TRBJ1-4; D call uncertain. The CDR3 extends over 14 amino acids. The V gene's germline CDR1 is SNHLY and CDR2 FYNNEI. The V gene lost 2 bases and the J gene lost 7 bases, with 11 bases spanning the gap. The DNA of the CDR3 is TGTGCCAGCAGTGAACGCAGGTTTAGTGAAAAACTGTTTTTT. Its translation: CASSERRFSEKLFF.

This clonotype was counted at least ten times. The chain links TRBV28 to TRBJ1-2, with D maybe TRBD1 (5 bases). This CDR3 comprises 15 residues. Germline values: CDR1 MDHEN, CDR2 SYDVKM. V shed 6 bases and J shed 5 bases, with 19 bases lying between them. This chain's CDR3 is CASRANRGAGYGYTF. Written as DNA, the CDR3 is TGTGCCAGCAGGGCGAATCGTGGGGCTGGGTATGGCTACACCTTC.

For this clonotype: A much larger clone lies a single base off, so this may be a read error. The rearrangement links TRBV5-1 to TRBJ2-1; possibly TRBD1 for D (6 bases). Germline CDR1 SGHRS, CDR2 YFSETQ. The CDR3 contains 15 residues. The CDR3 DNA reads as TGCGCCAGCAGCTTGGTAGGACAGAATTACAGTGAGCAGTTCTTC. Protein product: CASSLVGQNYSEQFF. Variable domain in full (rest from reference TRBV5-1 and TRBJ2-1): KAGVTQTPRYLIKTRGQQVTLSCSPISGHRSVSWYQQTPGQGLQFLFEYFSETQRNKGNFPGRFSGRQFSNSRSEMNVSTLELGDSALYLCASSLVGQNYSEQFFGPGTRLTVL.

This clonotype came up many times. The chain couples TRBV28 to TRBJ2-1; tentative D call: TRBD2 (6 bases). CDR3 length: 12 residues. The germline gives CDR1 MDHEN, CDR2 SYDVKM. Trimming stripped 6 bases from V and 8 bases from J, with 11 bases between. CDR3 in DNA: TGTGCCAGCAGCCCTTGGAGGGATGAGCAGTTCTTC. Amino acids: CASSPWRDEQFF.

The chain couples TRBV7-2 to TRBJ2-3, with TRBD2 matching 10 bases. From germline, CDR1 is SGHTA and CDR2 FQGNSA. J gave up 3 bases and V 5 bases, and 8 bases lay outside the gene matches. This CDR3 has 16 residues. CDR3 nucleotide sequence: TGTGCCAGCAGCCCTGTGGGACTAGCGAGAACAGATACGCAGTATTTT. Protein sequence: CASSPVGLARTDTQYF.

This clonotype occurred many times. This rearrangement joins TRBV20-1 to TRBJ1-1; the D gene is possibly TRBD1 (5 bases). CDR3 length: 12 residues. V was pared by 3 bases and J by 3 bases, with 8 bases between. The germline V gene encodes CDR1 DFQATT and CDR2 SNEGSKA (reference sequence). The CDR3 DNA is TGCAGTGCTAGTAGGGGAGACACTGAAGCTTTCTTT. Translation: CSASRGDTEAFF.

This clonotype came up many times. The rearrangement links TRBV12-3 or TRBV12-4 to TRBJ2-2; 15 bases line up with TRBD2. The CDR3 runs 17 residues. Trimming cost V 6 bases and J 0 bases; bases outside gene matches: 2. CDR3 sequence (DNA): TGTGCCAGCAGCCGGACTAGCGGGAGGGCGAACACCGGGGAGCTGTTTTTT. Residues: CASSRTSGRANTGELFF.